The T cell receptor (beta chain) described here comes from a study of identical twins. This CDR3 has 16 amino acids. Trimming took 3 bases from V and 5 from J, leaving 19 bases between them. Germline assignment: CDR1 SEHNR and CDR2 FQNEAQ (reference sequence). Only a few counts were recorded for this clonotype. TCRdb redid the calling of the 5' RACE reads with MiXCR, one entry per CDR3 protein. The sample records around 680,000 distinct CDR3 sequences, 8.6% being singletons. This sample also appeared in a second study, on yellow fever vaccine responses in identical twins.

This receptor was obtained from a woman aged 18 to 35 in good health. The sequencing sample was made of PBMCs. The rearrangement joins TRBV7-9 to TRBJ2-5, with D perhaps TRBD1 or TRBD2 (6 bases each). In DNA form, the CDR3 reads TGTGCCAGCAGCTTGGGGGGCCAGCGTCTGAGGGAGACCCAGTACTTC. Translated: CASSLGGQRLRETQYF.